This T cell receptor (beta chain) was found in a study of identical twins listed by TCRdb under 2016. Study-wide context: To test whether fetal clonotypes persist, the study used deep sequencing on TCR alpha and beta repertoires from monozygotic twins, unrelated adults of various ages, and cord blood. To rule out contamination, the twin experiments were replicated at different times with different library preparation protocols.

All donors were healthy Caucasians. Miltenyi CD45RO+ enrichment and human naive T-cell isolation kits were used to isolate memory (CD45RO+) and naive T cells from PBMC. Library preparation was by 5' RACE. TCRdb names Illumina HiSeq 2000 as the instrument used. Template switching introduced a universal primer binding site; the final cDNA contained a unique molecular identifier, enabling accurate counting of TCR cDNA molecules. First-strand cDNA for TCR alpha and beta chains was synthesized from specific primers in the conserved constant-segment region. To control for contamination, every cDNA library was double barcoded, receiving both a SMART-Mk sample barcode and Illumina barcodes. Two successive PCR steps introduced TruSeq adapter sequences along with Illumina sample barcodes. TCR alpha and beta cDNA libraries were sequenced on the Illumina HiSeq platform with custom primers. The authors' pipeline ran thus. MiGEC processed the raw reads to extract unique molecular identifiers, while MiXCR was used to determine the CDR3 positions. For each individual, recombination models were inferred using an EM algorithm with the repgenHMM and IGoR tools. The analysis of shared clonotypes was done with the tcR package in R, with sharing normalized by the product of cloneset sizes. Out-of-frame nonproductive sequences were analyzed to study raw recombination free of thymic and clonal selection effects. TCRdb reran the public reads through fastp at Q25 and MiXCR, keeping productive beta chains. Each CDR3 protein gets just one entry, which takes the most common genes and DNA from the rows behind it. The V and J calls and clone size come from TCRdb's table, not from the authors' own analysis. For this sample there are 200,000 to 300,000 distinct CDR3 sequences; approximately 10% appear just once. Jointly, the top ten make up 9% to 10% of the sample.

Concerning this clonotype itself: The antigen it recognizes is unknown. Being one base from a much bigger clone, this may be a read error.

From the germline V gene, CDR1 is MGHDK and CDR2 is SYGVNS. The CDR3 runs 17 amino acids, cysteine and phenylalanine included. CDR3 DNA only is kept here, 51 bases in frame from base 1. Here is what the overall study found, with its caveats: Abundant cord blood beta clonotypes carried fewer insertions; young adult naive repertoires showed a weaker similar trend, while memory repertoires showed none. Because the same donors could not be followed over many years, the conclusions relied on cross-sectional statistical analysis. Zero-insertion analyses could be partly confounded by invariant T cells such as MAIT and iNKT, though diverse VJ usage argued against such confounding for most clonotypes. A weaker excess of twin sharing was found in beta out-of-frame sequences because the signal-to-noise ratio was lowered by fewer shared sequences. Compared with coincidental sharing between unrelated individuals, out-of-frame TCR alpha sequences shared between twins showed an excess of sequences with low generation probability. Out-of-frame TCR alpha sharing in monozygotic twins was systematically underestimated by recombination models, whereas sharing between unrelated individuals was in agreement with the recombination models.

Rearrangement joined TRBV25-1 to TRBJ2-2; the best D guess is TRBD2, with 5 bases matching. Material: memory T cells sorted from blood. The cell subset or site label corresponds to: CD45RO+ enriched T cells. The receptor was isolated from a man in his fifties or sixties in good health. The CDR3 corresponds to CAGSVHERTSNTGELFF. At the DNA level, the sequence is TGTGCCGGCAGTGTTCACGAGCGGACCTCGAACACCGGGGAGCTGTTTTTT.